The 7 T cell receptor beta chains listed next were all sequenced from one sample in a study of blood T cell repertoires in COVID-19. Measured with immunoSEQ multiplex PCR; TCRdb has only the in-frame clones, and not every one. The sample has 200,000 to 250,000 clones; roughly 80% are singletons. The sequenced sample consisted of peripheral blood. All receptors derive from a woman of 80 years or more with COVID-19, enrolled during active disease.

The chain employs TRBV24-1 and TRBJ2-5; 8 bases match TRBD1. Trimming removed 9 bases from V and 3 bases from J; junction bases left unmatched: 5. Germline CDR1 and CDR2: KGHDR and SFDVKD. This CDR3 is 13 amino acids long. This chain's CDR3 is CATQMTGEETQYF. CDR3 nucleotide sequence: TGTGCCACCCAGATGACAGGGGAAGAGACCCAGTACTTC.

This clone was picked up a small number of times. V usage is TRBV7-9 and J usage is TRBJ2-7, with D possibly being TRBD2 (5 bases). Trimming took 3 bases from V and 5 from J, leaving 11 bases between them. Germline V lookup: CDR1 SEHNR, CDR2 FQNEAQ (reference sequence). CDR3 size: 13 residues. The CDR3 sequence is CASSFEGFHEQYF. The CDR3, as DNA: TGTGCCAGCAGCTTCGAGGGTTTCCACGAGCAGTACTTC.

The V call is TRBV7-2, the J call TRBJ1-2, with D unresolved. Trimming removed 6 bases from V and 7 bases from J, with 9 bases in between. This CDR3 is built from 11 residues. Germline CDR1 is SGHTA and CDR2 is FQGNSA. In DNA form, the CDR3 reads TGTGCCAGCAGGGAGGTCTCTGGCTACACCTTC. Amino acid sequence: CASREVSGYTF.

This clone appeared a single time. The rearrangement joins TRBV9 to TRBJ1-2; D remains unclear. The V end was cut by 6 bases, the J end by 4 bases, with 16 bases between. Germline CDR1 reads SGDLS; CDR2 reads YYNGEE. The CDR3 length is 14 residues. This CDR3 is CASTFNLNPYGYTF. As DNA, the CDR3 is TGTGCCAGCACCTTCAACTTGAACCCCTATGGCTACACCTTC. The complete variable domain, with remaining parts taken from reference TRBV9 and TRBJ1-2, reads DSGVTQTPKHLITATGQRVTLRCSPRSGDLSVYWYQQSLDQGLQFLIQYYNGEERAKGNILERFSAQQFPDLHSELNLSSLELGDSALYFCASTFNLNPYGYTFGSGTRLTVV.

This clone was picked up one time. This CDR3 is CASSFLGLAGGFREQYF. The DNA of the CDR3 is TGTGCCAGCAGTTTCCTCGGACTAGCGGGAGGGTTTAGAGAGCAGTACTTC. The chain carries TRBV28 and TRBJ2-7; 15 positions agree with TRBD2. The trim removed 3 bases at V and 7 bases at J, leaving 10 bases unmatched. CDR1 and CDR2 from the germline V gene are MDHEN and SYDVKM. The CDR3 length is 17 residues.

This clone was counted only a few times. The chain combines TRBV7-3 with TRBJ2-7; 9 bases agree with TRBD2. CDR1 is SGHTA and CDR2 is FQGTGA in the germline V gene. The CDR3 is 15 amino acids. Trimming cost V 4 bases and J 3 bases; bases outside gene matches: 7. The CDR3, as DNA: TGTGCCAGCAGCTCAGCGGGAGGCCCTCTCTACGAGCAGTACTTC. Amino acid sequence: CASSSAGGPLYEQYF.

The chain links TRBV5-1 to TRBJ2-2; a possible D gene is TRBD1 (6 bases). Between the trimmed V and J ends, which lost 3 bases and 3 bases, there was a span of 12 bases. The CDR3 contains 15 residues. The germline gives CDR1 SGHRS, CDR2 YFSETQ. The CDR3 DNA reads TGCGCCAGCAGCTCACAGGGTTCGGACACCGGGGAGCTGTTTTTT. It specifies CASSSQGSDTGELFF.